Sequencing of this T cell receptor beta chain was carried out in a study of blood T cells in healthy people across ages. This CDR3 is 12 amino acids long. Germline V gene sequence: CDR1 SQVTM, CDR2 ANQGSEA. The V and J ends lost 5 bases and 3 bases respectively, with 8 bases between them. The use of a sample-barcoded 5' primer and a J-beta primer mix characterized a second PCR of about 7 to 12 cycles. TCRdb called the 5' RACE reads again in MiXCR, with one record for every CDR3 protein. Of about 970,000 distinct CDR3 sequences listed, roughly 51% are singletons. The receptor was derived from a woman between 55 and 75 years old in good health. Sequences were obtained from blood. The chain links TRBV29-1 to TRBJ2-1; D remains ambiguous. DNA for the CDR3: TGCAGCGTTTACAGAAACTACAATGAGCAGTTCTTC. As protein: CSVYRNYNEQFF.